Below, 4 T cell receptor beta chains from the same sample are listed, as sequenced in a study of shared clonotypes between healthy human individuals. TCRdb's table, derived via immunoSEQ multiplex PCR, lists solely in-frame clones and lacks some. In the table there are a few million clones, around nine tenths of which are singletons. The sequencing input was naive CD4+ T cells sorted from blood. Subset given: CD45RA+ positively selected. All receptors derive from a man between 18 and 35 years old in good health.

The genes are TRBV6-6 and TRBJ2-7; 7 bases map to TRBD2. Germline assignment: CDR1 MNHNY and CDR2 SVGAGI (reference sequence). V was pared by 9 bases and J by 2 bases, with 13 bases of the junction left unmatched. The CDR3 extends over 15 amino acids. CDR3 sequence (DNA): TGTGCCAGTCTATCCCTCGGGGGAGGGACCTACGAGCAGTACTTC. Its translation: CASLSLGGGTYEQYF.

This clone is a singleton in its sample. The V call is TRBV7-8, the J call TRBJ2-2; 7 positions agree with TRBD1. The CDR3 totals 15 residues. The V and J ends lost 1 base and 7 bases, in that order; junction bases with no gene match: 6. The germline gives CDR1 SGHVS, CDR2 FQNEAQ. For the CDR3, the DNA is TGTGCCAGCAGCTTAGGGCAGGGGGTAATCGGGGAGCTGTTTTTT. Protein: CASSLGQGVIGELFF.

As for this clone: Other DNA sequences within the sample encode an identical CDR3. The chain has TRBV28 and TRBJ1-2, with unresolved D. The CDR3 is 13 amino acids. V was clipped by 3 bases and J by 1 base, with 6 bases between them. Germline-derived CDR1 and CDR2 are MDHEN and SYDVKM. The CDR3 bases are TGTGCCAGCAGTTTGGCGATTAACTATGGCTACACCTTC. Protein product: CASSLAINYGYTF.

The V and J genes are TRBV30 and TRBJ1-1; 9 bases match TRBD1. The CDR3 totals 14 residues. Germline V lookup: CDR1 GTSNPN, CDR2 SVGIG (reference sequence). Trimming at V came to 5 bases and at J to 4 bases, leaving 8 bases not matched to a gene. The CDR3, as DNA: TGTGCCTGGGGGGGGACAGGGCGAGGCACTGAAGCTTTCTTT. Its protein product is CAWGGTGRGTEAFF.